The entry below describes one TCR beta chain. The antigen is unknown. The data were obtained in a study of shared clonotypes between healthy human individuals. General study findings and limits: Sorted-subset samples were not fully sequenced, rarefaction indicated. Naive subsets usually exceeded memory subsets in estimated richness.

In germline, CDR1 is SEHNR, CDR2 FQNEAQ (reference sequence). Trimming pared 2 bases from V and 2 bases from J, leaving 9 bases between. The CDR3 extends over 14 amino acids. Data came from immunoSEQ multiplex PCR; TCRdb stores just in-frame clones and leaves some out. The table includes just over 2,000,000 clones, 90% to 95% detected once. The receptor's source is a man between 18 and 29 years old in good health. This chain joins TRBV7-9 and TRBJ2-5; D not resolved. The specimen sequenced was naive CD4+ T cells sorted from blood. Documented subset: CD45RA+ positively selected. CDR3 nucleotides: TGTGCCAGCAGCTTAAAGGGCAAACAAGAGACCCAGTACTTC. This codes for CASSLKGKQETQYF.